Each of the 20 T cell receptor beta chains below was sequenced from the same sample in a study of blood T cells in healthy people across ages. Combining a sample-barcoded 5' primer with a J-beta primer mix, a second PCR ran for roughly 6 to 11 cycles. A single record per CDR3 protein comes from TCRdb applying MiXCR to the 5' RACE reads. The top ten hold approximately 15% of the sample, which has hundreds of thousands of distinct CDR3 sequences, roughly 30% seen once. Input material: blood. The source of these receptors is a woman older than 75 in good health.

In regard to this clonotype: Just one base apart from a much larger clone, this may be a read error. The chain has TRBV5-1 and TRBJ2-3; no reliable D call. The CDR3 consists of 12 residues. From germline, CDR1 is SGHRS and CDR2 YFSETQ. Trimming left V 5 bases short and J 3 bases short, with 7 bases between. The CDR3 DNA follows: TGCGCCAGCAGGCTACGAACAGATACGCAGTATTTT. Its translation is CASRLRTDTQYF.

This clonotype has only a few counts. The chain joins TRBV20-1 to TRBJ1-2; D is unresolved. The ends were cut back, 0 bases at V and 0 bases at J, with 17 bases in the middle. Germline loops: CDR1 DFQATT, CDR2 SNEGSKA (reference sequence). The CDR3 length is 17 residues. CDR3 region: CSAREGDLGRTNYGYTF. Written as DNA, the CDR3 is TGCAGTGCTAGAGAGGGTGACCTCGGACGGACTAACTATGGCTACACCTTC.

Remarks on this clonotype: Given a much more abundant clone one base away, this may be a read error. The chain combines TRBV27 with TRBJ2-1, with TRBD2 matching over 7 bases. The CDR3 runs 16 residues. J gave up 4 bases and V 4 bases, and 10 bases lay outside the gene matches. Germline V gives CDR1 MNHEY, CDR2 SMNVEV (reference sequence). The CDR3 DNA reads as TGTGCCAGCAGTTCTAGACTAACGGGGGGATACAATGAGCAGTTCTTC. Its translation is CASSSRLTGGYNEQFF.

This clonotype has a count of ten or more. The CDR3 here is CASSLRRGVRDEQFF. The CDR3 DNA follows: TGTGCCAGCAGTTTAAGGCGGGGGGTAAGGGATGAGCAGTTCTTC. The chain combines TRBV12-3 or TRBV12-4 with TRBJ2-1; 8 bases match TRBD2. The CDR3 is 15 amino acids. V dropped 2 bases and J dropped 8; count of bases not matched to a gene: 8.

The chain uses TRBV10-3 and TRBJ1-1; 10 bases are shared with TRBD1. The V segment lost 1 base and the J segment 4 bases; nucleotides outside the gene matches: 15. The germline CDR1 and CDR2 sequences are ENHRY and SYGVKD. The CDR3 is made up of 19 amino acids. Here the CDR3 DNA reads TGTGCCATCAGTGAGTTTGTATATTTAGGACAGGGGGTATTCACTGAAGCTTTCTTT. As protein: CAISEFVYLGQGVFTEAFF.

This clonotype occurred a few times. Mismatch with germline at one junction end may stem from a read error. The chain couples TRBV7-7 to TRBJ2-5, with a possible D match to TRBD1 (7 bases). Per the germline V gene, CDR1 is SSHAT and CDR2 is FNYEAQ (reference sequence). The CDR3 spans 14 residues. Here the CDR3 reads CASSLRRGAETQYF. CDR3 DNA: TGTGCTAGCAGCTTACGCAGGGGGGCTGAGACCCAGTACTTC.

This clonotype was counted many times. CDR3 region: CASSELRGVETQYF. The CDR3 coding sequence is TGTGCCAGCAGCGAGCTCCGGGGAGTAGAGACCCAGTACTTC. The chain employs TRBV13 and TRBJ2-5; weak D call: TRBD2 (5 bases). V was cut by 5 bases and J by 4 bases, with 14 bases left in between. Germline loops: CDR1 PRHDT, CDR2 FYEKMQ (reference sequence). The length of the CDR3 is 14 residues.

This chain joins TRBV20-1 and TRBJ1-2; maybe TRBD1 (5 bases). CDR3 length: 14 residues. From germline, CDR1 is DFQATT and CDR2 SNEGSKA (reference sequence). V was trimmed by 3 bases and J by 7 bases, leaving 18 bases between them. The DNA for the CDR3 is TGCAGTGCTAGCGGGGCAGCGCTTTACTTTGGCTACACCTTC. As protein: CSASGAALYFGYTF.

CDR3 DNA sequence: TGCAGTGCCAAGATCTATAGTTCACAAGACACCCAGTTCTTC. It codes for CSAKIYSSQDTQFF. This chain connects TRBV20-1 to TRBJ2-1; the D is unclear. V lost 6 bases and J 13 bases, leaving 25 bases between the germline ends. The germline V gene encodes CDR1 DFQATT and CDR2 SNEGSKA (reference sequence). The CDR3 has 14 residues.

This clonotype was found many times. The CDR3 DNA reads TGCGCCAGCAGCTTGGAGCCGGGACACAACTATGGCTACACCTTC. Its translation: CASSLEPGHNYGYTF. The chain combines TRBV5-1 with TRBJ1-2, with D possibly being TRBD1 (6 bases). The CDR3 sequence is 15 residues long. The germline CDR1 and CDR2 sequences are SGHRS and YFSETQ. V dropped 0 bases and J dropped 2 bases, with 11 bases sitting between them.

This clonotype has at least ten counts. The chain uses TRBV27 and TRBJ1-5; D is ambiguous. The germline V and J ends were trimmed by 3 bases and 5 bases, with 23 bases remaining between them. Germline CDR1 MNHEY, CDR2 SMNVEV (reference sequence). There are 18 residues in the CDR3. CDR3: CASSFVLFSGIIDQPQHF. CDR3 DNA sequence: TGTGCCAGCAGTTTCGTTCTTTTTTCAGGCATTATCGATCAGCCCCAGCATTTT.

This chain links TRBV7-6 with TRBJ1-1; the D is unclear. Germline CDR1 SGHVS, CDR2 FNYEAQ. Trimming took off 6 bases at V and 1 base at J, with 9 bases between the two ends. There are 13 residues in the CDR3. In nucleotides, the CDR3 is TGTGCCAGCAGTTCCCCGGGGAACACTGAAGCTTTCTTT. This gives the protein CASSSPGNTEAFF. The full variable domain, with the rest looked up from reference TRBV7-6 and TRBJ1-1, is GAGVSQSPRYKVTKRGQDVALRCDPISGHVSLYWYRQALGQGPEFLTYFNYEAQQDKSGLPNDRFSAERPEGSISTLTIQRTEQRDSAMYRCASSSPGNTEAFFGQGTRLTVV.

This clonotype has only a few counts. V usage is TRBV12-3 or TRBV12-4 and J usage is TRBJ1-6; tentatively, D is TRBD1 (5 bases). This CDR3 is 19 amino acids long. V lost 2 bases to trimming and J lost 2 bases, with 19 bases between them. Written as DNA, the CDR3 is TGTGCCAGCAGTTTAAGGCCCGGGGGTCTAAACACCTATAATTCACCCCTCCACTTT. Protein product: CASSLRPGGLNTYNSPLHF.

This chain uses TRBV7-9 with TRBJ1-2; 7 bases are a match to TRBD1. The CDR3 length is 13 residues. The V and J ends lost 4 bases and 8 bases, in that order; junction bases with no gene match: 7. Germline CDR1 reads SEHNR; CDR2 reads FQNEAQ (reference sequence). The CDR3 loop reads CASSSTGFVGYTF. The CDR3 DNA reads TGTGCCAGCAGCTCGACAGGGTTCGTCGGCTACACCTTC.

This clonotype was detected ten times or more. The chain links TRBV4-2 to TRBJ2-3; D might be TRBD1 or TRBD2, each matching 7 bases. Germline V CDR1 and CDR2: LGHNA, YNFKEQ. V lost 1 base and J 5 bases, leaving 16 bases between the germline ends. The CDR3 is 16 amino acids. CDR3 loop: CASSQAWGRGQDTQYF. DNA of the CDR3: TGTGCCAGCAGCCAAGCTTGGGGGAGGGGGCAAGATACGCAGTATTTT.

This clonotype was detected ten times or more. The V gene is TRBV6-2 or TRBV6-3, the J gene TRBJ2-7; 7 bases are a match to TRBD2. The J segment lost 2 bases and the V segment lost 7 bases, leaving 8 bases of the junction unmatched. The germline V gene has CDR1 MNHEY and CDR2 SVGEGT. CDR3 length: 14 residues. CDR3 DNA: TGTGCCAGCACTGAAGGCGGGGGAACCTACGAGCAGTACTTC. It is translated as CASTEGGGTYEQYF.

This clonotype was seen many times. The chain employs TRBV6-5 and TRBJ2-7; 8 nucleotides line up with TRBD2. The trim removed 7 bases at V and 3 bases at J, leaving 8 bases unmatched. Germline CDR1 reads MNHEY; CDR2 reads SVGAGI. CDR3 length: 14 amino acids. The CDR3: CASTKGLEGYEQYF. The CDR3 DNA reads as TGTGCCAGCACCAAGGGACTAGAAGGCTACGAGCAGTACTTC.

This clonotype turned up a few times. This chain connects TRBV4-2 to TRBJ2-2; 7 bases are shared with TRBD2. Germline loops: CDR1 LGHNA, CDR2 YNFKEQ. The CDR3 runs 17 residues. Germline trimming cut 7 bases from V and 4 bases from J; bases unmatched to any gene: 15. The CDR3 nucleotides read TGTGCCAGCACCCACCAAGAAGGTCTAGCGGCCACCGGGGAGCTGTTTTTT. This gives the protein CASTHQEGLAATGELFF.

This chain uses TRBV20-1 with TRBJ1-1; D call uncertain. The V gene's germline CDR1 is DFQATT and CDR2 SNEGSKA (reference sequence). The germline V and J ends were trimmed by 3 bases and 2 bases, with 13 bases remaining between them. The length of the CDR3 is 14 residues. The chain's CDR3 is CSARPVAGNTEAFF. Written as DNA, the CDR3 is TGCAGTGCTAGGCCCGTAGCGGGAAACACTGAAGCTTTCTTT.

This clonotype was observed a handful of times. The CDR3 loop is CASSFQSTGNTIYF. CDR3 nucleotide sequence: TGTGCCAGCAGCTTTCAGTCGACTGGAAACACCATATATTTT. The chain links TRBV5-6 to TRBJ1-3, with D uncertain. CDR3 size: 14 residues. Germline V gene lookup returns CDR1 SGHDT and CDR2 YYEEEE. V was trimmed by 2 bases and J by 2 bases, leaving 8 bases between them.